This T cell receptor (beta chain) was observed in a study of cytomegalovirus exposure and HLA in healthy donors. As for this clone: The target antigen is unknown.

The V end was cut by 0 bases, the J end by 2 bases, with 10 bases between. There are 15 residues in the CDR3. CDR1 and CDR2 from the germline V gene are ENHRY and SYGVKD. The PCR ran on 60 Vbeta and 13 Jbeta primers. Per the authors' pipeline: About 10 million of tens of millions of unique TCR beta chains were shared, per a later count. Sequencing was performed with immunoSEQ multiplex PCR; in TCRdb, only in-frame clones are kept and a portion is missing. For V, J and clone size, that table is used; D and trimming come from the DNA. The table has more than 150,000 clones, 84% seen once. The study, taken as a whole, reports: When analyzed later, a missense DCLRE1C variant was found to be linked to TCR beta V- and J-gene trimming.

This receptor was identified in a boy between 2 and 10 years old in good health and CMV-seronegative. The specimen sequenced was PBMCs. This rearrangement joins TRBV10-3 to TRBJ1-1; TRBD1 is a possible D gene (5 bases). The CDR3 DNA reads as TGTGCCATCAGTGAGTCGTGGGGGGTCAACACTGAAGCTTTCTTT. Protein product: CAISESWGVNTEAFF.